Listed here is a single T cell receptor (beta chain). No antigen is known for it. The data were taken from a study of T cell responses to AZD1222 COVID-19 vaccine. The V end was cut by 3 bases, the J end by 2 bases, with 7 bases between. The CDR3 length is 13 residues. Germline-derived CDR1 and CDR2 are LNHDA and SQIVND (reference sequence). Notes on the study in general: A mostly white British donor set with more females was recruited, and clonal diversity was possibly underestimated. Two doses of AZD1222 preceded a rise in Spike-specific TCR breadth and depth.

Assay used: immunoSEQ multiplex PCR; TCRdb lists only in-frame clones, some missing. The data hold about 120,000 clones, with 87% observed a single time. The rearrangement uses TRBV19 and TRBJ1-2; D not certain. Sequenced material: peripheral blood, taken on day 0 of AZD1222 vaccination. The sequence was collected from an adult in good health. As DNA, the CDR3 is TGTGCCAGTAGTATCTCCGGGAACTATGGCTACACCTTC. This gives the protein CASSISGNYGYTF. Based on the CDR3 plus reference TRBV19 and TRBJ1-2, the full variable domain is DGGITQSPKYLFRKEGQNVTLSCEQNLNHDAMYWYRQDPGQGLRLIYYSQIVNDFQKGDIAEGYSVSREKKESFPLTVTSAQKNPTAFYLCASSISGNYGYTFGSGTRLTVV.